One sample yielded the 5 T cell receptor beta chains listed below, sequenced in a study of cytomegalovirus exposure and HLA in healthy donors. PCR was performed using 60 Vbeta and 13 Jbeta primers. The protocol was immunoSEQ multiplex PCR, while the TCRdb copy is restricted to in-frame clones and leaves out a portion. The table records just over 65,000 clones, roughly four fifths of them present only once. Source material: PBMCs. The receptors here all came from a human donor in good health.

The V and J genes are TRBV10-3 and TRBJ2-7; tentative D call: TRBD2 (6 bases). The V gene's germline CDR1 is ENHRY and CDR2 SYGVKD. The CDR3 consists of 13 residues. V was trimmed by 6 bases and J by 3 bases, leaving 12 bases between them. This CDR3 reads CAISYEGGYEQYF. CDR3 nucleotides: TGTGCCATCAGCTACGAGGGAGGCTACGAGCAGTACTTC.

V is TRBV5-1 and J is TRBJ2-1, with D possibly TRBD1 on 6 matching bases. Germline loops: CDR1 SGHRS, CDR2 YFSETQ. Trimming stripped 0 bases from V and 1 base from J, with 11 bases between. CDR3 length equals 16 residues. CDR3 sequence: CASSLGDNLSYNEQFF. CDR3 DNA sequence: TGCGCCAGCAGCTTGGGGGACAATTTATCCTACAATGAGCAGTTCTTC.

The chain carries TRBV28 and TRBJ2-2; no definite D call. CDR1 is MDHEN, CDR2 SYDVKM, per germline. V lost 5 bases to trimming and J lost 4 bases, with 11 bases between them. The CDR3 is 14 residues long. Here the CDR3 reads CASSLPISTGELFF. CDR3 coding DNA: TGTGCCAGCAGTCTGCCAATTAGCACCGGGGAGCTGTTTTTT.

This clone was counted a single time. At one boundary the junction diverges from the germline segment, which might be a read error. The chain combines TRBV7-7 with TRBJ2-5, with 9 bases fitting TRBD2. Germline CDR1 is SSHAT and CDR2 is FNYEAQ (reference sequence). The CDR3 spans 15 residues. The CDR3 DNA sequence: TGTGCTAGCAGCTTGGCGGGGGGGGGAAGAGAGACCCAGTACTTC. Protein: CASSLAGGGRETQYF. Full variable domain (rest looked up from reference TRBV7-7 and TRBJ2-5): GAGVSQSPRYKVTKRGQDVTLRCDPISSHATLYWYQQALGQGPEFLTYFNYEAQPDKSGLPSDRFSAERPEGSISTLTIQRTEQRDSAMYRCASSLAGGGRETQYFGPGTRLLVL.

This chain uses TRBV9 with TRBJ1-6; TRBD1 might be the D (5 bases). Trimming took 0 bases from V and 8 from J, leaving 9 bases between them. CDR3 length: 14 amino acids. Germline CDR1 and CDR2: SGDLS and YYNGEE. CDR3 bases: TGTGCCAGCAGCGTAGCTGGGGGGTATTCACCCCTCCACTTT. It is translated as CASSVAGGYSPLHF. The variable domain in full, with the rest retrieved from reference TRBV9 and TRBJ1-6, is DSGVTQTPKHLITATGQRVTLRCSPRSGDLSVYWYQQSLDQGLQFLIQYYNGEERAKGNILERFSAQQFPDLHSELNLSSLELGDSALYFCASSVAGGYSPLHFGNGTRLTVT.